This TCR beta chain was sequenced for a study of T cells in Graves' hyperthyroidism and ophthalmopathy. Study-level information: Before any treatment, at initial diagnosis, peripheral blood was collected.

This clonotype showed up many times. Its antigen is still unknown. Study-wide results and caveats: Most clonotypes expanded in the thyroid (above 0.001) were also present in blood. Ophthalmopathy and stable hyperthyroidism were separated by a 13 V-J model.

Germline V gene lookup returns CDR1 SGHKS and CDR2 YYEKEE (reference sequence). The length of the CDR3 is 13 residues. V lost 3 bases to trimming and J lost 3 bases, with 9 bases between them. The investigators amplified TCR beta CDR3 regions from RNA transcripts. TCR CDR3 regions were first amplified by RT-PCR with HTBI primers. TCRdb re-analysed the multiplex PCR reads in MiXCR, keeping a single row per CDR3 protein. This sample has 500,000 or so distinct CDR3 sequences, with 17% found just once. Sequencing was performed on blood. The source of this sequence is a woman in her late teens or twenties with Graves' ophthalmopathy. The chain uses TRBV5-5 and TRBJ1-1; D unclear. The DNA for the CDR3 is TGTGCCAGCAGCTCGGCGACGTACACTGAAGCTTTCTTT. Its protein product is CASSSATYTEAFF.